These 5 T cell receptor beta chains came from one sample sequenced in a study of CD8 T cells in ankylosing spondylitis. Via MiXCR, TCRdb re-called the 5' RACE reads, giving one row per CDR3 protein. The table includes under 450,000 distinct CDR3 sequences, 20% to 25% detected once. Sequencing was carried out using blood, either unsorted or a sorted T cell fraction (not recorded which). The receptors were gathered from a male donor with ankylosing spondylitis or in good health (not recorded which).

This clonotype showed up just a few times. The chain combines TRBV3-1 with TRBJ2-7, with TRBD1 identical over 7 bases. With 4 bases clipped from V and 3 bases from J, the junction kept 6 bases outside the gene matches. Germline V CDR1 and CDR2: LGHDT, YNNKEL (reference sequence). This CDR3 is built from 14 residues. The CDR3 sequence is CASSPGQEHYEQYF. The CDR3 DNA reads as TGTGCCAGCAGCCCCGGACAGGAGCACTACGAGCAGTACTTC.

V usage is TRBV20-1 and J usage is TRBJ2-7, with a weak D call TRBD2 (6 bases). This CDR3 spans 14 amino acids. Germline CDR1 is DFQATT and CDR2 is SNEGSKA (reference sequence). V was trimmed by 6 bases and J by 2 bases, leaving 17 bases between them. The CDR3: CSAHPRDATYEQYF. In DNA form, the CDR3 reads TGCAGTGCCCACCCGCGGGACGCAACCTACGAGCAGTACTTC.

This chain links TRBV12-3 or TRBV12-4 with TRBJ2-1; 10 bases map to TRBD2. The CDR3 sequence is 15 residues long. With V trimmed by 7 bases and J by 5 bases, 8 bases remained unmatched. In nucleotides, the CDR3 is TGTGCCAGCACCATCCTAGCGGGGGCGAACAATGAGCAGTTCTTC. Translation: CASTILAGANNEQFF.

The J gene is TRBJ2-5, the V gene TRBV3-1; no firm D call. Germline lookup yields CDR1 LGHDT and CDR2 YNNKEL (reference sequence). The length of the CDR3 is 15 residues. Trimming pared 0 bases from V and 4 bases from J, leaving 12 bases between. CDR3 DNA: TGTGCCAGCAGCCAAGATATAAGGCACGGAGAGACCCAGTACTTC. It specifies CASSQDIRHGETQYF.

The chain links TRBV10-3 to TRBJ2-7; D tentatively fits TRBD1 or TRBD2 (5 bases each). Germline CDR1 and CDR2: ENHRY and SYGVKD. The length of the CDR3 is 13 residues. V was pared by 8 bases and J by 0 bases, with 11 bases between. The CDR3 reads CAIGDGDSYEQYF. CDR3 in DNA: TGTGCCATCGGGGACGGAGACTCCTACGAGCAGTACTTC.